This T cell receptor (beta chain) derives from a study of T cells in Graves' hyperthyroidism and ophthalmopathy (dated by TCRdb to about 2019). Regarding the study in general: Peripheral blood was sampled at the time of initial diagnosis, prior to any treatment. To identify distinguishing TCR V-J signatures, a discovery cohort of around 100 patients was used, comprising 40 to 45 with Graves' ophthalmopathy and approximately 57 with stable Graves' hyperthyroidism. An independent validation cohort of around 19 hyperthyroidism patients and approximately 15 patients who later progressed to ophthalmopathy tested prospective prediction of ophthalmopathy. The approximately 97 discovery patients were randomly divided into training and test sets at a 7:3 ratio. The study also compared thyroid tissue and blood T-cell repertoires from 6 or 7 Graves' hyperthyroidism patients. Following sampling, methimazole starting at 30 mg daily was given to hyperthyroidism patients, and high-dose intravenous methylprednisolone was given to ophthalmopathy patients. The paper describes TCR Vbeta CDR3 sequencing of about 140 peripheral blood samples, made up of about 40 ophthalmopathy patients, roughly 80 hyperthyroidism patients and about 17 progressor patients. The investigation overall reported the following: Sample size was not statistically predetermined, and investigators were not blinded to group allocation. Most expanded thyroid clonotypes (frequency above 0.001) were also detected in blood, suggesting blood repertoires may reflect thyroid immune responses. In cross-validation, a model built on a 13 V-J signature told ophthalmopathy apart from stable hyperthyroidism with approximately 90% sensitivity and approximately 84% specificity, and in testing the same model reached 80%/75%. In validation, the model predicted progression to ophthalmopathy with 55% to 71% sensitivity and around 72% specificity, a median of 6.5 months before onset.

Moderately to severely active disease, a Clinical Activity Score of at least 3, a NOSPECS grade of at least 4, and a duration under 3 months were present in ophthalmopathy patients. Patients with uncontrolled infections, other autoimmune diseases, pregnancy or lactation were excluded. Diagnoses were established on the basis of clinical symptoms, serum thyroxine and TRAb, thyroid ultrasound, and orbital computed tomography. PBMCs were separated from roughly 9.6 ml of fresh peripheral blood using Ficoll-Paque density gradient centrifugation. Total RNA was extracted using Trizol reagent, and RNA quality was assessed on an Agilent 2100 Bioanalyzer. The CDR3 spans 14 residues, from the cysteine through the phenylalanine. CDR3 DNA is the only sequence kept; it has 42 bases, read in frame from the first base. The CDR1 and CDR2 encoded by the germline V gene (reference sequence) are LNHNV and YYDKDF. Cut back by 3 bases and 3 bases, the V and J ends lie 11 bases apart.

The TCR beta CDR3 regions were amplified from RNA transcripts. For the first round of RT-PCR on the TCR CDR3, the HTBI primer set was used together with the Qiagen OneStep RT-PCR kit. Libraries were constructed in a second round of multiplex PCR, after which size selection and purification were performed. The libraries were sequenced on an Illumina HiSeq2000 using paired-end 100 bp reads. As for the original processing: Raw data were processed with SOAPnuke, discarding reads with adapters, uncalled bases, mean Phred below 15, or no exact constant-primer or identifier match. High-quality paired reads were merged with COPE v1.2.5, and unique nucleotide sequences were defined as clonotypes. Clonotypes were aligned to IMGT TRBV, TRBD and TRBJ reference segments using MiTCR v1.1. Only V-J combinations with frequency above 0.0001, covering about 99% of repertoires, were analysed. A TCS score was defined as the ratio between F50 (clonal expansion) and ExV (chaos), using BLOSUM62-based TCRdist between CDR3 peptides within each V-J. Welch's t-statistics and random forest reduced 500 to 550 V-J features to roughly 13, which were used in a naive Bayes classifier (R e1071). The public reads were run again by TCRdb, first through fastp at Q25 and then through MiXCR, and only productive beta chains were kept. Here each entry gathers all rows of one CDR3 protein and keeps the most common genes and DNA. TCRdb, rather than the study authors, made the V and J calls. This sample comprises 300,000 or so distinct CDR3 sequences, about a sixth of them detected only once. Of the sample, around 58% falls within the top ten clones.

A word on this clonotype: The target of this receptor is not known. No per-base quality is available; no much larger clone lies one base away.

This TCR was sampled from a woman aged 60-70 years with Graves' ophthalmopathy. The chain links TRBV15 with TRBJ2-5, with the D gene possibly TRBD1 or TRBD2, each one fitting 7 bases. What was sequenced was blood. CDR3 region: CATSRGGTEETQYF. DNA sequence: TGTGCCACCAGCAGGGGGGGGACAGAAGAGACCCAGTACTTC.